This T cell receptor beta chain was documented in a study of early T cells in non-severe SARS-CoV-2 infection. In the study overall: Sequencing used unsorted whole-blood bulk RNA, so chains lack pairing.

Attachment of unique molecular identifiers was made to individual cDNA molecules. One entry per CDR3 protein, called by TCRdb with MiXCR from the 5' RACE reads. The sample gives 90,000 to 100,000 distinct CDR3 sequences, approximately 13% of which show up once; around 2.4% is in the top ten. Material for sequencing was whole blood. The TCR was taken from an adult who was a healthcare worker with PCR-confirmed SARS-CoV-2 infection or an uninfected control (not recorded which).

The DNA of the CDR3 is TGTGCCACCTCCGGGACAGAGCTCTACGAGCAGTACTTC. This encodes CATSGTELYEQYF. The V gene is TRBV6-2 or TRBV6-3, the J gene TRBJ2-7, with 7 bases lining up with TRBD1. V dropped 10 bases and J dropped 3; count of bases not matched to a gene: 9. Germline CDR1 is MNHEY and CDR2 is SVGEGT. The CDR3 has 13 residues.